This TCR beta chain was identified in a study of shared clonotypes between healthy human individuals. About the study: The study used three CD4 naive, three CD4 memory, two CD8 naive and one CD8 memory plate per donor. Study conclusions and caveats: A reduction in generation probabilities was seen for non-shared clonotypes relative to those shared by all four donors.

TCRdb keeps only in-frame clones here, not all; method: immunoSEQ multiplex PCR. The repertoire holds around 990,000 clones, 60% to 80% seen once, with 0.85% to 1% in the top ten. Comment on this clone: Its antigen is unknown.

CDR1 is SQVTM and CDR2 is ANQGSEA in the germline V gene. V lost 6 bases to trimming and J lost 5 bases; unmatched junction nucleotides: 9. The length of the CDR3 is 14 residues. This chain joins TRBV29-1 and TRBJ2-1, with 8 bases aligning to TRBD2. The clonotype originates from a man younger than 30 in good health. Some clones in this sample may be carry-over from other donors' samples. Input material: memory CD4+ T cells from PBMCs. Noted subset: CD45RA-negative fraction. CDR3 protein: CSVGSSGIDNEQFF. In DNA form, the CDR3 reads TGCAGCGTGGGAAGTAGCGGGATCGACAATGAGCAGTTCTTC.